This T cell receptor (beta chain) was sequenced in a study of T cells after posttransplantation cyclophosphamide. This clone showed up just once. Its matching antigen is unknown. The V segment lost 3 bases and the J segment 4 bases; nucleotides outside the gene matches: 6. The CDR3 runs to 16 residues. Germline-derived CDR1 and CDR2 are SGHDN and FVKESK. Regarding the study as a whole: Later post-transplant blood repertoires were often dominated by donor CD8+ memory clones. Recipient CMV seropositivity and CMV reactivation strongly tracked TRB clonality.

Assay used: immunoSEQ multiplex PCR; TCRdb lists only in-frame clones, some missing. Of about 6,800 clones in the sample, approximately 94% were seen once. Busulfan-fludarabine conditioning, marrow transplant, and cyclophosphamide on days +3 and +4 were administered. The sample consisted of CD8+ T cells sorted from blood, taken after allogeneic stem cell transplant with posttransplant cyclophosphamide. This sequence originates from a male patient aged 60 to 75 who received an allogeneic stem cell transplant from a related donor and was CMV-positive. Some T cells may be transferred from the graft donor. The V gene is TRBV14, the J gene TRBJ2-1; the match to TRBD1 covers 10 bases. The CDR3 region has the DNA TGTGCCAGCAGCCAGGAGGGACAGGGGAAGTACAATGAGCAGTTCTTC. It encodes CASSQEGQGKYNEQFF.